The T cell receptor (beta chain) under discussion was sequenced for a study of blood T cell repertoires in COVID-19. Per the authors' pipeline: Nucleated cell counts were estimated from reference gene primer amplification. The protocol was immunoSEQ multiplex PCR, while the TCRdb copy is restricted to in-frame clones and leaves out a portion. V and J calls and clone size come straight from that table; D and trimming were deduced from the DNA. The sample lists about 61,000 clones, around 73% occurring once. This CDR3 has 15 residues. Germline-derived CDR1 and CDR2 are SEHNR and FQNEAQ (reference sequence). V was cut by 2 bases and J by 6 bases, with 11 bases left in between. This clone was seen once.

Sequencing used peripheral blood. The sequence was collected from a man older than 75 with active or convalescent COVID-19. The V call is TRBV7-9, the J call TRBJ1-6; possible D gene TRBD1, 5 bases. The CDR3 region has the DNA TGTGCCAGCAGCTTATTGGGAGGGACTAATTCACCCCTCCACTTT. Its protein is CASSLLGGTNSPLHF.